This T cell receptor beta chain stems from a study of blood T cell repertoires in COVID-19. The overall study: The study drew acute and convalescent COVID-19 samples from the United States, Italy and Spain. T cells, B-cell-depleted T cells, or PBMCs supplied cDNA or gDNA.

How the authors handled the data: Quantification of nucleated cells was approximated via reference gene primer amplification. The data were produced by immunoSEQ multiplex PCR, yet TCRdb's version contains in-frame clones alone and is incomplete. V, J and clone size are those of that table, while D and trimming were read from the DNA. Of 40,000 to 45,000 clones in the sample, 69% were seen once. The CDR3 runs 16 residues. CDR1 SEHNR and CDR2 FQNEAQ come from the germline V gene (reference sequence). V was clipped by 4 bases and J by 4 bases, with 19 bases between them. The sequence derives from a man aged 80 or over with acute or convalescent COVID-19. The J gene is TRBJ1-1, the V gene TRBV7-9; D might be TRBD1 (5 bases). The sequenced sample consisted of peripheral blood. CDR3 nucleotides: TGTGCCAGCAGCTCCCCAGGGAAGGCGCTTGGCACTGAAGCTTTCTTT. It is translated as CASSSPGKALGTEAFF. The variable domain in full, with the rest retrieved from reference TRBV7-9 and TRBJ1-1, is DTGVSQNPRHKITKRGQNVTFRCDPISEHNRLYWYRQTLGQGPEFLTYFQNEAQLEKSRLLSDRFSAERPKGSFSTLEIQRTEQGDSAMYLCASSSPGKALGTEAFFGQGTRLTVV.